The 2 T cell receptor beta chains presented below share a single source sample, sequenced in a study of cytomegalovirus exposure and HLA in healthy donors. PCR involved 60 Vbeta and 13 Jbeta primers. TCRdb's copy holds only in-frame clones and misses some; the assay was immunoSEQ multiplex PCR. The data hold some 120,000 clones, with 80% observed a single time. The sequencing sample was made of PBMCs. The receptor set was obtained from a man aged 30 to 45 in good health and CMV-seropositive.

The chain has TRBV12-2 and TRBJ1-5; the table calls TRBD1, which could not be checked here. TRBV12-2 is deemed a pseudogene. CDR3 length equals 17 residues. CDR3 nucleotides: TGTGCAAGTCGCTTAGTGAGGACAGGGGCGAGCAATCAGCCCCAGCATTTT. It yields the protein CASRLVRTGASNQPQHF.

This sequence joins TRBV2 and TRBJ2-3, with 8 bases lining up with TRBD2. Germline-derived CDR1 and CDR2 are SNHLY and FYNNEI. The V segment lost 7 bases and the J segment 6 bases; nucleotides outside the gene matches: 3. CDR3 length equals 12 residues. Written as DNA, the CDR3 is TGTGCCAGCATTGGACTAGCCGATACGCAGTATTTT. Its translation is CASIGLADTQYF.